These 9 T cell receptor beta chains came from one sample sequenced in a study of shared clonotypes between healthy human individuals. Terminally differentiated effector memory CD45RA+ cells were excluded from the naive CD8 cells, which were CD45RO-negative and positively selected for CCR7. Profiled with immunoSEQ multiplex PCR; TCRdb holds only in-frame clones, not every one. The sample holds approximately 1.9 million clones; just over 90% are singletons and the top ten take more than 1.5%. The sample comprised naive CD8+ T cells from PBMCs. These receptors all stem from a man younger than 30 in good health. Some clones in this sample may be carry-over from other donors' samples.

The V call is TRBV14, the J call TRBJ1-5, with 8 bases lining up with TRBD1. The CDR3 runs 14 residues. V shed 4 bases and J 4 bases; nucleotides not matched to a gene: 3. From germline, CDR1 is SGHDN and CDR2 FVKESK. CDR3 amino acids: CASSLGQGNQPQHF. The CDR3 coding sequence is TGTGCCAGCAGCCTCGGACAGGGTAATCAGCCCCAGCATTTT.

The chain couples TRBV23-1 to TRBJ1-3, with no clear D. TRBV23-1 is assigned to the ORF class and has an uncertain function. The CDR3 consists of 16 residues. V dropped 2 bases and J dropped 4 bases, with 15 bases sitting between them. The CDR3 nucleotides read TGCGCCAGCAGTCAACCCGGGATACTGTCCGGAAACACCATATATTTT. Amino acid sequence: CASSQPGILSGNTIYF.

V is TRBV27 and J is TRBJ1-2; D remains ambiguous. V dropped 6 bases and J dropped 5 bases, with 13 bases sitting between them. Germline V CDR1 and CDR2: MNHEY, SMNVEV (reference sequence). The CDR3 spans 13 residues. This CDR3 is CASSPTGSYGYTF. The CDR3 DNA follows: TGTGCCAGCAGCCCAACGGGGAGTTATGGCTACACCTTC.

The chain couples TRBV9 to TRBJ2-7; 10 positions agree with TRBD2. This CDR3 has 15 amino acids. V trimming: 3 bases; J trimming: 3 bases; junction bases outside the gene matches: 6. Germline V gene lookup returns CDR1 SGDLS and CDR2 YYNGEE. The CDR3 is CASSASAGGDYEQYF. The CDR3 bases are TGTGCCAGCAGCGCCTCAGCGGGAGGGGACTACGAGCAGTACTTC.

The chain combines TRBV9 with TRBJ1-1; 7 positions match TRBD1. The V gene's germline CDR1 is SGDLS and CDR2 YYNGEE. Trimming cost V 7 bases and J 5 bases; bases outside gene matches: 8. The CDR3 sequence is 13 residues long. CDR3 nucleotide sequence: TGTGCCAGCGGCCCAGGGGGGGAGACTGAAGCTTTCTTT. As protein: CASGPGGETEAFF. Complete variable domain (other parts from reference TRBV9 and TRBJ1-1): DSGVTQTPKHLITATGQRVTLRCSPRSGDLSVYWYQQSLDQGLQFLIQYYNGEERAKGNILERFSAQQFPDLHSELNLSSLELGDSALYFCASGPGGETEAFFGQGTRLTVV.

The chain carries TRBV9 and TRBJ2-7, with 8 bases aligning to TRBD2. The trim removed 1 base at V and 7 bases at J, leaving 10 bases unmatched. The CDR3 has 15 amino acids. Germline-derived CDR1 and CDR2 are SGDLS and YYNGEE. The DNA for the CDR3 is TGTGCCAGCAGCGTAATGACTAGCGCCCCCGAAGAGCAGTACTTC. It encodes CASSVMTSAPEEQYF.

The chain links TRBV4-1 to TRBJ2-1; D is unresolved. The V gene's germline CDR1 is MGHRA and CDR2 YSYEKL. V gave up 4 bases and J gave up 0 bases, with 16 bases separating them. The CDR3 totals 17 residues. The CDR3 bases are TGCGCCAGCAGCCCGCGTATCCCCGAGAGCTCCTACAATGAGCAGTTCTTC. The encoded protein is CASSPRIPESSYNEQFF.

This clone was observed a single time. This chain joins TRBV11-2 and TRBJ2-5; 9 bases are shared with TRBD1. Unmatched junction bases numbered 3, after V lost 2 bases and J lost 5 bases. Germline CDR1 and CDR2: SGHAT and FQNNGV. There are 14 residues in the CDR3. In DNA, the CDR3 is TGTGCCAGCAGCTTACCGACAGGGGGGGAGACCCAGTACTTC. Its translation: CASSLPTGGETQYF.

The rearrangement uses TRBV5-5 and TRBJ1-1; no reliable D call. Trimming pared 4 bases from V and 8 bases from J, leaving 12 bases between. The CDR3 totals 12 residues. Per the germline V gene, CDR1 is SGHKS and CDR2 is YYEKEE (reference sequence). CDR3 bases: TGTGCCAGCAGCAGCCTTGTAGTGGAAGCTTTCTTT. It is translated as CASSSLVVEAFF.